This T cell receptor beta chain was found in a study of PD-1 blockade in classical Hodgkin lymphoma. This CDR3 is 15 amino acids long. The V segment lost 3 bases and the J segment 9 bases; nucleotides outside the gene matches: 10. Germline assignment: CDR1 SGHAT and CDR2 FQNNGV. Only in-frame clones appear in the TCRdb table, and some are missing; sequencing was by immunoSEQ multiplex PCR. The sample carries fewer than 7,500 clones, around 64% recorded once. Study outcomes and limitations: Baseline diversity resembling that of newly diagnosed patients was seen in complete responders. The authors excluded patients who started nivolumab under 1 year after ASCT.

This clone came up a few times. Antigen: not known. Described time point: cycle 4 day 1 (C4D1), after more than five weeks of nivolumab. Relapse after autologous stem cell transplantation occurred in every patient, and brentuximab vedotin exposure varied. From thawed PBMCs, magnetic negative selection was used to isolate the CD8+ T cells. The sample was CD8+ T cells from blood, taken before the fourth cycle of nivolumab. The chain couples TRBV11-2 to TRBJ2-4, with 8 bases identical to TRBD1. The receptor was derived from a human donor with classical Hodgkin lymphoma. Written as DNA, the CDR3 is TGTGCCAGCAGCTTCCCACCGGACAGGGTAGTCATTCAGTACTTC. Amino acid sequence: CASSFPPDRVVIQYF.